Detailed here is one T cell receptor (beta chain). This sample is drawn from a study of cytomegalovirus exposure and HLA in healthy donors. 13 Jbeta primers and 60 Vbeta primers were used for the PCR. Measured with immunoSEQ multiplex PCR; TCRdb has only the in-frame clones, and not every one. The sample contains approximately 100,000 clones, 74% of which appear only once. The CDR3 contains 13 residues. The V gene lost 6 bases and the J gene lost 0 bases, with 6 bases spanning the gap. Germline CDR1 and CDR2: KGHSH and LQKENI. The sample was PBMCs. V is TRBV18 and J is TRBJ1-5; no firm D call. This TCR was recovered from a man aged 45-65 years in good health and CMV-seropositive. CDR3 loop: CASSRDSNQPQHF. CDR3 in DNA: TGTGCCAGCTCTCGCGATAGCAATCAGCCCCAGCATTTT.